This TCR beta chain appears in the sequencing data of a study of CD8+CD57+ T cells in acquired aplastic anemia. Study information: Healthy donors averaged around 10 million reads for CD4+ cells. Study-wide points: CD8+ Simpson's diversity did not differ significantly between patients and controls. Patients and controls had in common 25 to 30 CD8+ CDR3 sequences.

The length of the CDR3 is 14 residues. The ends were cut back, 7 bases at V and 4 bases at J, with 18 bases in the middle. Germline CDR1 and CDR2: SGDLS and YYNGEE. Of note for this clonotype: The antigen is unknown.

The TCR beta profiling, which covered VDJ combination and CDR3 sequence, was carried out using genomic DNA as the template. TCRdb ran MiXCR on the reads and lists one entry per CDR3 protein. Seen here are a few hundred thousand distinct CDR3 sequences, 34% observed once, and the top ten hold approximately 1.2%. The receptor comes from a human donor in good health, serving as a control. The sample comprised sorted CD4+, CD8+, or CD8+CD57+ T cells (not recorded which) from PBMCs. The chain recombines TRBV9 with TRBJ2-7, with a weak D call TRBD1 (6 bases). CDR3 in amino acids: CASLHGDRSYEQYF. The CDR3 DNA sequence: TGTGCCAGCTTACATGGAGACAGGTCTTACGAGCAGTACTTC. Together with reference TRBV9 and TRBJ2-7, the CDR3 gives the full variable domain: DSGVTQTPKHLITATGQRVTLRCSPRSGDLSVYWYQQSLDQGLQFLIQYYNGEERAKGNILERFSAQQFPDLHSELNLSSLELGDSALYFCASLHGDRSYEQYFGPGTRLTVT.